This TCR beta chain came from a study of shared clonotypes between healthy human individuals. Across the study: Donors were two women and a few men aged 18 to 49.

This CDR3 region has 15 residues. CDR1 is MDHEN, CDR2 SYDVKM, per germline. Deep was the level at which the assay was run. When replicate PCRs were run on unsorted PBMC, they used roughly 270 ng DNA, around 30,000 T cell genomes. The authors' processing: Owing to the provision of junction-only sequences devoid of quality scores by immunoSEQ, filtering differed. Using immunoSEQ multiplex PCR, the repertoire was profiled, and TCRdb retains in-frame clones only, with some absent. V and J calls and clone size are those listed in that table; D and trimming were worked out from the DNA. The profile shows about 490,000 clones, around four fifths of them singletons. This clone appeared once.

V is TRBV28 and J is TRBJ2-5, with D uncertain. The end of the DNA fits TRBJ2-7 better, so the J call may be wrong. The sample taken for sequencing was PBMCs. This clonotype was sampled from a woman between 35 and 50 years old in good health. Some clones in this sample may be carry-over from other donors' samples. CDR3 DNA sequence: TGTGCCAGCAGTACCACGGGCCACACGAAGAACGAGCAGTACTTC. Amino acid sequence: CASSTTGHTKNEQYF.